The sequence of this T cell receptor (beta chain) was determined in a study of T cells in Graves' hyperthyroidism and ophthalmopathy. Overall study context: Peripheral blood was secured at the point of initial diagnosis, before any treatment.

The patients, who ranged from 18 to 65 in age, presented with newly diagnosed hyperthyroidism lasting under 2 months. At least ten counts were recorded for this clonotype. Using RNA transcripts as the source, TCR beta CDR3 regions were amplified. HTBI primers were employed in a first-round RT-PCR of the TCR CDR3. TCRdb fed the multiplex PCR reads into MiXCR, producing one record per CDR3 protein. The sample contains some 510,000 distinct CDR3 sequences, 20% to 25% of which appear only once. The germline V and J ends were trimmed by 7 bases and 0 bases, with 20 bases remaining between them. Germline V lookup: CDR1 PRHDT, CDR2 FYEKMQ (reference sequence). This CDR3 is 17 amino acids long.

The chain recombines TRBV13 with TRBJ2-3; a weak D match, TRBD1 (8 bases). The TCR comes from a young man with Graves' hyperthyroidism. Sequenced input: blood. This CDR3 reads CASTRGDRKTSTDTQYF. CDR3 DNA sequence: TGTGCCAGCACCCGGGGGGACAGGAAGACTAGCACAGATACGCAGTATTTT.